This T cell receptor (beta chain) was observed in a study of OX40 agonist ivuxolimab in advanced cancers. Findings and limits, study-wide: Some patients without response likewise showed low normalized clonal expansion. Averaged across samples, CD8+ T cells carried more expanded clones than CD4+ did.

The germline V gene has CDR1 MDHEN and CDR2 SYDVKM. The CDR3 length is 14 residues. V was pared by 6 bases and J by 5 bases, with 9 bases of the junction left unmatched. The protocol was immunoSEQ multiplex PCR, while the TCRdb copy is restricted to in-frame clones and leaves out a portion. Here the sample spans approximately 70,000 clones, 90% to 95% being singletons. In the case of this clone: The antigen is undetermined.

Sample: CD4+ or CD8+ T cells sorted from blood, taken in a trial of the OX40 agonist ivuxolimab. This receptor was taken from an adult with an advanced solid tumor such as melanoma, head and neck, liver or kidney cancer. The V call is TRBV28, the J call TRBJ2-5, with 7 bases lining up with TRBD2. CDR3 in amino acids: CASSTVKGGETQYF. CDR3 coding DNA: TGTGCCAGCAGCACGGTGAAGGGAGGGGAGACCCAGTACTTC.